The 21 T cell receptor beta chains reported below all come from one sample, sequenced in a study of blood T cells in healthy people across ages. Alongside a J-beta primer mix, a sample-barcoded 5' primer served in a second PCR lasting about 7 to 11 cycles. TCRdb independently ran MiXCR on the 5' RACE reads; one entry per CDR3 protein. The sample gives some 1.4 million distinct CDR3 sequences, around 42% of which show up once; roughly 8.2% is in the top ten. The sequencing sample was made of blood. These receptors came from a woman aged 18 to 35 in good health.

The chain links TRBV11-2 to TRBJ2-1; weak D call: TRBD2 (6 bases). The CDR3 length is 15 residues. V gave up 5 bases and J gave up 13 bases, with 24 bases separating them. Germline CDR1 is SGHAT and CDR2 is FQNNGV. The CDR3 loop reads CASSPTDGRRETQFF. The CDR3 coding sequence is TGTGCCAGCAGCCCCACCGATGGCCGGAGGGAGACCCAGTTCTTC.

The DNA of the CDR3 is TGTGCCACCAGTGATCCCGGACCACCCTACGAGCAGTACTTC. It translates to CATSDPGPPYEQYF. The gene calls are TRBV24-1 and TRBJ2-7; D uncertain. V lost 3 bases and J 2 bases, leaving 10 bases between the germline ends. There are 14 residues in the CDR3. Germline-derived CDR1 and CDR2 are KGHDR and SFDVKD.

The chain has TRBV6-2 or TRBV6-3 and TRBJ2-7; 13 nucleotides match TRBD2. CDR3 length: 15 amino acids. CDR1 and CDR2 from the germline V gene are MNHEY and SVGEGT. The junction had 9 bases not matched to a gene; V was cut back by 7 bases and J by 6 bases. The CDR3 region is CASIPGLAGYPEQYF. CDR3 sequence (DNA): TGTGCCAGCATTCCGGGACTAGCGGGATATCCCGAGCAGTACTTC.

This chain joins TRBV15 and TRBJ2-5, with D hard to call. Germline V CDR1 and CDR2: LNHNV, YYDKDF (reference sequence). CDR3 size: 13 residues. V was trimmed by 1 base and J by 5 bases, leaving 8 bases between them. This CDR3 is CATSRVSSETQYF. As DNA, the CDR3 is TGTGCCACCAGCAGAGTTAGCTCGGAGACCCAGTACTTC. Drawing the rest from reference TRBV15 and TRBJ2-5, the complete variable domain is DAMVIQNPRYQVTQFGKPVTLSCSQTLNHNVMYWYQQKSSQAPKLLFHYYDKDFNNEADTPDNFQSRRPNTSFCFLDIRSPGLGDTAMYLCATSRVSSETQYFGPGTRLLVL.

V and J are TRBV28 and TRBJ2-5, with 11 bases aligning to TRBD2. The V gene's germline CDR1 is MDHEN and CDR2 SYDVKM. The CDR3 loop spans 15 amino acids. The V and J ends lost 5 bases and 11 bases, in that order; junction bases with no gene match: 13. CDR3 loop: CASSVLLAGVNEQYF. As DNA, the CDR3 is TGTGCCAGCAGTGTCTTACTAGCGGGGGTCAATGAGCAGTACTTC.

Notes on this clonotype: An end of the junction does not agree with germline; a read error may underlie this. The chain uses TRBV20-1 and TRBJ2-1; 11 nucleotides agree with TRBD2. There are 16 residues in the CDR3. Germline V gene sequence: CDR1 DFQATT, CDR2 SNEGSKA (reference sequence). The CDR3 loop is CSATSGGSASYNERFF. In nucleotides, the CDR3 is TGCAGTGCTACTAGCGGGGGGAGCGCCTCCTACAATGAGCGGTTCTTC.

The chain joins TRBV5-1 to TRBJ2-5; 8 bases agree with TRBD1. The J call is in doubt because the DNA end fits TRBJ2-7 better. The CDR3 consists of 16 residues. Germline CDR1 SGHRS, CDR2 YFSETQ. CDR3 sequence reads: CASSPTLDRVKYEQYF. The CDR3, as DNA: TGCGCCAGCAGCCCCACCTTGGACAGGGTGAAGTACGAGCAGTACTTC.

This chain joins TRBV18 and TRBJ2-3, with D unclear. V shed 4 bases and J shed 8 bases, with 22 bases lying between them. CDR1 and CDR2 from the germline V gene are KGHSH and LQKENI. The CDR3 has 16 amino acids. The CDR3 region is CASSRVSGPVAATQYF. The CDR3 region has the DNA TGTGCCAGCTCACGAGTGTCGGGTCCTGTGGCAGCTACGCAGTATTTT.

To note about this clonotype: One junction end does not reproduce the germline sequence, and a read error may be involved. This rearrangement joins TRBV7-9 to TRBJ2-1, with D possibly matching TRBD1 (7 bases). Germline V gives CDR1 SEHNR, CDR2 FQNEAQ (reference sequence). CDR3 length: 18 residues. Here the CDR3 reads CASSPAMTTGDSCNEQFF. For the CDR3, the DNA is TGTGCCAGCAGCCCGGCAATGACAACAGGGGACTCCTGCAATGAGCAGTTCTTC. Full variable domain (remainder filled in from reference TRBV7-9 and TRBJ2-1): DTGVSQNPRHKITKRGQNVTFRCDPISEHNRLYWYRQTLGQGPEFLTYFQNEAQLEKSRLLSDRFSAERPKGSFSTLEIQRTEQGDSAMYLCASSPAMTTGDSCNEQFFGPGTRLTVL.

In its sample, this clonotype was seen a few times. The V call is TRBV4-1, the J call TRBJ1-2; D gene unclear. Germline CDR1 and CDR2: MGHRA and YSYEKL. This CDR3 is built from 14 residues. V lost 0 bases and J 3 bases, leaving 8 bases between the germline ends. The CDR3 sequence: CASSQDGVDYGYTF. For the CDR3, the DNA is TGCGCCAGCAGCCAAGATGGAGTGGACTATGGCTACACCTTC.

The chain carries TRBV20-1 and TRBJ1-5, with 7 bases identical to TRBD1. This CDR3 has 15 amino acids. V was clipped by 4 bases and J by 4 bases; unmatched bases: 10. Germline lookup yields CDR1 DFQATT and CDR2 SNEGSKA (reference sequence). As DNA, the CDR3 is TGCAGTGCTAAACCCGGGACAGAGATTAATCAGCCCCAGCATTTT. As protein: CSAKPGTEINQPQHF.

DNA for the CDR3: TGCAGTGCTAGAGATTTGGGAGGGGGTTCCTACAATGAGCAGTTCTTC. The encoded protein is CSARDLGGGSYNEQFF. The chain has TRBV20-1 and TRBJ2-1, with a weak D call TRBD2 (7 bases). The CDR3 consists of 16 residues. The V end was cut by 0 bases, the J end by 1 base, with 13 bases between. Germline lookup yields CDR1 DFQATT and CDR2 SNEGSKA (reference sequence).

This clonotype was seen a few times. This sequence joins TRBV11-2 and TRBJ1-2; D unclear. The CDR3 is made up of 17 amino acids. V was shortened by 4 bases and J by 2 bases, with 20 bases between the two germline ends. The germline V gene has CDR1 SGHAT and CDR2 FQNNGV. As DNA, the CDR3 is TGTGCCAGCAGCTACACATCCCTCCTGATGGGGAACTATGGCTACACCTTC. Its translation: CASSYTSLLMGNYGYTF.

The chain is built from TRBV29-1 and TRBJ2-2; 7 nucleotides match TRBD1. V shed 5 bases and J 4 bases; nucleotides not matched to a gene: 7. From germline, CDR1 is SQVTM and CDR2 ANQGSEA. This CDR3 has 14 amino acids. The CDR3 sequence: CSVQAGTVTGELFF. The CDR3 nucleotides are TGCAGCGTTCAAGCCGGGACAGTCACCGGGGAGCTGTTTTTT.

CDR3 nucleotide sequence: TGTGCCAGCAGCTACCGCGCATTGGGCGGGGAGCTGTTTTTT. This gives the protein CASSYRALGGELFF. The J gene is TRBJ2-2, the V gene TRBV6-5; D unclear. V gave up 6 bases and J gave up 7 bases, with 15 bases separating them. CDR1 and CDR2 from the germline V gene are MNHEY and SVGAGI. This CDR3 region has 14 residues.

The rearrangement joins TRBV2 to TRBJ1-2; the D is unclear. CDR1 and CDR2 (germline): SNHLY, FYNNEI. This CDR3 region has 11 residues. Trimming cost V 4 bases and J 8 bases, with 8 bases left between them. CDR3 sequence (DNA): TGTGCCAGCAGTGTTTCGGGCGGCTACACCTTC. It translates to CASSVSGGYTF.

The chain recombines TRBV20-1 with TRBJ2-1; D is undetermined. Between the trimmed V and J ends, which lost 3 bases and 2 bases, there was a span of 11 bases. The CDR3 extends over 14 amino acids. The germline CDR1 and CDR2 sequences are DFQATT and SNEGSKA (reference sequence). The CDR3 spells CSASDPLAYNEQFF. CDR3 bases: TGCAGTGCTAGCGATCCTCTGGCCTACAATGAGCAGTTCTTC.

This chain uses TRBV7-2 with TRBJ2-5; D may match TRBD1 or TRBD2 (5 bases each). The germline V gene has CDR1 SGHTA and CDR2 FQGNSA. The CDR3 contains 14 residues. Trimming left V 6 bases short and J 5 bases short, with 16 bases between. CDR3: CASRQGTTWETQYF. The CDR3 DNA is TGTGCCAGCAGACAAGGGACCACGTGGGAGACCCAGTACTTC.

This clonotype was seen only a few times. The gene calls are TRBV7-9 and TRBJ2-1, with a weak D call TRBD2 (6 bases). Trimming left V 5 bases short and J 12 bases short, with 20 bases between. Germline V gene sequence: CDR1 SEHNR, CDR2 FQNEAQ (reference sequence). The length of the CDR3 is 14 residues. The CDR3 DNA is TGTGCCAGCAGCCCCTCGAACAGACTAGTCGGGCAGTTCTTC. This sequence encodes CASSPSNRLVGQFF.

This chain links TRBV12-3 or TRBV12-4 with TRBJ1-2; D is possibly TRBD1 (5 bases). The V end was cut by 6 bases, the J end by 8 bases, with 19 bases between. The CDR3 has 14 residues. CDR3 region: CASRWTGTGRGYTF. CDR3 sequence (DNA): TGTGCCAGCAGATGGACCGGGACGGGGCGGGGCTACACCTTC.

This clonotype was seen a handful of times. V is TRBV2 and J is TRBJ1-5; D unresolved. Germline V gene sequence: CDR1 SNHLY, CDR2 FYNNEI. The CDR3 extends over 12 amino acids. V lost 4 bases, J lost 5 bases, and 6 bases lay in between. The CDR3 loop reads CASSGWDQPQHF. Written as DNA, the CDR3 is TGTGCCAGCAGTGGGTGGGATCAGCCCCAGCATTTT.